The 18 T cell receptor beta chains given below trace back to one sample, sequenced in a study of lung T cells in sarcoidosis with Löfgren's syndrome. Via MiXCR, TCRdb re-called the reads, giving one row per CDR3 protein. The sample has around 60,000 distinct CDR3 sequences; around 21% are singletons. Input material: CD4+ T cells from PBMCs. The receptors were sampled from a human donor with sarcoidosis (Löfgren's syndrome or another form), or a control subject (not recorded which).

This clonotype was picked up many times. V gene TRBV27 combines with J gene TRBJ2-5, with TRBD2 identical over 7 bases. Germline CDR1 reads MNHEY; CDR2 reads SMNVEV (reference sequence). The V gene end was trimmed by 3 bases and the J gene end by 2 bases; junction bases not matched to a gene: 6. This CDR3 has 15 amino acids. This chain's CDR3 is CASSLGLAAQETQYF. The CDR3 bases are TGTGCCAGCAGTTTGGGGCTAGCGGCACAAGAGACCCAGTACTTC.

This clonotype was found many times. The chain's CDR3 is CASSLVPGISTDTQYF. For the CDR3, the DNA is TGTGCCAGCAGCTTAGTCCCCGGGATTAGCACAGATACGCAGTATTTT. The gene calls are TRBV7-2 and TRBJ2-3, with a possible D match to TRBD2 (5 bases). There are 16 residues in the CDR3. Germline lookup yields CDR1 SGHTA and CDR2 FQGNSA. V was cut by 1 base and J by 0 bases, with 11 bases left in between.

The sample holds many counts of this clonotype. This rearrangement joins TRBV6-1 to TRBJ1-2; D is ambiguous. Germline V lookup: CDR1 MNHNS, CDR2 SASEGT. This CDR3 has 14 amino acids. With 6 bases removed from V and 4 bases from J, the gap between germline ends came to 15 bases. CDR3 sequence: CASRALQRSYGYTF. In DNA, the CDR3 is TGTGCCAGCAGAGCACTACAGAGGTCCTATGGCTACACCTTC.

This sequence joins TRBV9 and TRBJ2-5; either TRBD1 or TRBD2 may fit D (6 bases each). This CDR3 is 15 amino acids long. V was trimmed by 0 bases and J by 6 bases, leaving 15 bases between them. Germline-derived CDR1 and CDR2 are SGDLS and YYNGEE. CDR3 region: CASSVESWGAQTQYF. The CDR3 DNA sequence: TGTGCCAGCAGCGTAGAAAGCTGGGGGGCACAGACCCAGTACTTC.

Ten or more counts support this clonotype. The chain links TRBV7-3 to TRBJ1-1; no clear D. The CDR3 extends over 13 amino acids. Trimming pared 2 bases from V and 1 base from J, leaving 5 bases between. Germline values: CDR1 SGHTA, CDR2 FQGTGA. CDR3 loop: CASSLQRNTEAFF. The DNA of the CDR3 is TGTGCCAGCAGCTTACAGAGGAACACTGAAGCTTTCTTT.

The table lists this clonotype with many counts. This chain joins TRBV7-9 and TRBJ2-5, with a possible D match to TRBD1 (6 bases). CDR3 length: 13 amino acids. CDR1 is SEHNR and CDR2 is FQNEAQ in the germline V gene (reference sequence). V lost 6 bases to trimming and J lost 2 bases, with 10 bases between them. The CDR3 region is CASRYGQQETQYF. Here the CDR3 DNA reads TGTGCCAGCAGATACGGACAGCAAGAGACCCAGTACTTC.

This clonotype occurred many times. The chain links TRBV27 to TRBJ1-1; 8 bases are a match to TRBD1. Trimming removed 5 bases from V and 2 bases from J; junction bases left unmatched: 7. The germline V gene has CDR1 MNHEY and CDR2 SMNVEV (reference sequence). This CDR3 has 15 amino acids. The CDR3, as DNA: TGTGCCAGCAGTGACAGACAGGGGCCCAACACTGAAGCTTTCTTT. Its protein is CASSDRQGPNTEAFF.

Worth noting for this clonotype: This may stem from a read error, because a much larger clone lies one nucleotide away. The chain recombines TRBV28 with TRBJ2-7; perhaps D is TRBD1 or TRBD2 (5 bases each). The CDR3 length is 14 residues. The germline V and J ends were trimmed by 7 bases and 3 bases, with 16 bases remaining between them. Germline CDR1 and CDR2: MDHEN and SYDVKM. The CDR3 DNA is TGTGCCAGCAACCGCCCGGGACCATTCTACGAGCAGTACTTC. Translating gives CASNRPGPFYEQYF.

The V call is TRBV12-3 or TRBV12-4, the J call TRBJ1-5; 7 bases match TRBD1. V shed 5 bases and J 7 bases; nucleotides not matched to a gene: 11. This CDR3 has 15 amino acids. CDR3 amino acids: CASSKTGKGSQPQHF. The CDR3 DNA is TGTGCCAGCAGTAAGACAGGGAAGGGGTCCCAGCCCCAGCATTTT.

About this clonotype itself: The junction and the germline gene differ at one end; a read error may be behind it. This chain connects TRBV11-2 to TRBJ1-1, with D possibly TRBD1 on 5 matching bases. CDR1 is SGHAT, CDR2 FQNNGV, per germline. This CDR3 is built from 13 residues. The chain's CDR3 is CANSPQGNTEAFF. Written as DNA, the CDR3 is TGTGCCAACAGCCCCCAGGGAAACACTGAAGCTTTCTTT.

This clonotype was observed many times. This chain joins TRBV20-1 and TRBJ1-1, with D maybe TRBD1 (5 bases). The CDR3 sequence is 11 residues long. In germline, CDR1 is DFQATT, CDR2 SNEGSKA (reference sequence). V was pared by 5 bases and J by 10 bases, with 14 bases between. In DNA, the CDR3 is TGCAGTGCTTCCGGGGGGGAGGGAGCTTTCTTT. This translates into CSASGGEGAFF.

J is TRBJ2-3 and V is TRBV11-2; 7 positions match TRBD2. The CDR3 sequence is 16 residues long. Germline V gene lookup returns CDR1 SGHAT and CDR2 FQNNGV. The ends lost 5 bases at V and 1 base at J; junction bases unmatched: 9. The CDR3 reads CASSPFWAGGTDTQYF. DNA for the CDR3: TGTGCCAGCAGCCCATTTTGGGCGGGAGGCACAGATACGCAGTATTTT.

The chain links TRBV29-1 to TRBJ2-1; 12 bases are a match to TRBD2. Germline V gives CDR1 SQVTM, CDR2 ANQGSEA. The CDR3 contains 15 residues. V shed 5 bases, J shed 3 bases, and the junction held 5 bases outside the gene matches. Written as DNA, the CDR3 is TGCAGCGTTAGCCAGACTAGCGGGAGCTACAATGAGCAGTTCTTC. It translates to CSVSQTSGSYNEQFF.

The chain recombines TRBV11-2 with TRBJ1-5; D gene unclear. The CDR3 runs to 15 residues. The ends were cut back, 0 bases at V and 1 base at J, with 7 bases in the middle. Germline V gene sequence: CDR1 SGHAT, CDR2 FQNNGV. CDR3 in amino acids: CASSLDGGSNQPQHF. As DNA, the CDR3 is TGTGCCAGCAGCTTAGACGGCGGCAGCAATCAGCCCCAGCATTTT.

For the CDR3, the DNA is TGTGCCAGCAGCCCTCAGGGCGGGGCCATAGATACGCAGTATTTT. It encodes CASSPQGGAIDTQYF. The rearrangement links TRBV14 to TRBJ2-3; tentative D call: TRBD2 (6 bases). Germline CDR1 SGHDN, CDR2 FVKESK. Trimming took off 4 bases at V and 5 bases at J, with 16 bases between the two ends. The CDR3 has 15 amino acids.

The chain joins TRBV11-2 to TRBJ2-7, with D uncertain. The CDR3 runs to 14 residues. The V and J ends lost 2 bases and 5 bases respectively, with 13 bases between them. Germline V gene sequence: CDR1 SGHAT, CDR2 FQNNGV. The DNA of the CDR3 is TGTGCCAGCAGCTTACAGTCGGTCGCGGACGAGCAGTACTTC. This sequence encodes CASSLQSVADEQYF.

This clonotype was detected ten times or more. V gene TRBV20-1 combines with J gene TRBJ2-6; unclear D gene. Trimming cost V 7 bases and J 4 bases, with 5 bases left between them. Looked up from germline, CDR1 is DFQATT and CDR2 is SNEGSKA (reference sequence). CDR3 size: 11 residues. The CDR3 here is CSVGGANVLTF. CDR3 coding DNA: TGCAGTGTTGGAGGGGCCAACGTCCTGACTTTC.

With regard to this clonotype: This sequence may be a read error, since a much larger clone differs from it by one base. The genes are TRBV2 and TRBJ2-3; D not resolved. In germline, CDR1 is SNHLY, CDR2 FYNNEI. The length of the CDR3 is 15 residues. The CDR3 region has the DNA TGTGTCAGCAGGCCCGCTGTGGTCGGCACAGATACGCAGTATTTT. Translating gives CVSRPAVVGTDTQYF.